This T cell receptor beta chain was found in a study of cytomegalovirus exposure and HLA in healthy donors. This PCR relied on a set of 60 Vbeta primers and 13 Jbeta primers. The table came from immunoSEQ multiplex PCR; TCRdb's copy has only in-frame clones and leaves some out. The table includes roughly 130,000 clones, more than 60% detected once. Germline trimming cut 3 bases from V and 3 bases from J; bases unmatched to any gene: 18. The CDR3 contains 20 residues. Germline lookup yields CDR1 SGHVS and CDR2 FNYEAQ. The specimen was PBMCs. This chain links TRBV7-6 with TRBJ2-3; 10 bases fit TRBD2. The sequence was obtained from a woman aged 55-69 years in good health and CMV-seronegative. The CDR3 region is CASSFLVRTSGSRTTDTQYF. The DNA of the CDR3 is TGTGCCAGCAGCTTCCTCGTCCGGACTAGCGGTTCAAGGACGACAGATACGCAGTATTTT.